Presented here are 5 T cell receptor beta chains from one specimen sequenced in a study of tumor and adjacent non-tumor tissue in lung cancer. The library came from three nested PCR rounds adapted from ARM-PCR protocols. TCRdb recomputed calls from the multiplex PCR reads with MiXCR, one row per CDR3 protein. The sample lists about 93,000 distinct CDR3 sequences; 67% were seen once. RNA was extracted from bulk tissue without any cell sorting. The sample taken for sequencing was lung tumor tissue. These receptors all stem from a man between 60 and 75 years old with non-small cell lung cancer.

The rearrangement joins TRBV12-5 to TRBJ1-1; D not resolved. Germline assignment: CDR1 LGHNT and CDR2 FRNRAP. The CDR3 spans 13 residues. V dropped 6 bases and J dropped 5 bases, with 13 bases sitting between them. The CDR3 sequence: CASGRERVTEAFF. The CDR3 nucleotides are TGTGCTAGTGGGAGGGAGAGGGTTACTGAAGCTTTCTTT.

In regard to this clonotype: Being one base from a much bigger clone, this may be a read error. The chain joins TRBV30 to TRBJ1-2, with unresolved D. The ends were cut back, 8 bases at V and 9 bases at J, with 10 bases in the middle. The CDR3 is 9 residues long. Germline lookup yields CDR1 GTSNPN and CDR2 SVGIG (reference sequence). The CDR3 DNA sequence: TGTGCCCTCGGAAATAGCTACACCTTC. This gives the protein CALGNSYTF.

This clonotype was counted many times. This chain uses TRBV20-1 with TRBJ2-7, with D possibly being TRBD1 or TRBD2 (5 bases each). Trimming removed 3 bases from V and 2 bases from J, with 11 bases in between. Germline CDR1 is DFQATT and CDR2 is SNEGSKA (reference sequence). CDR3 size: 13 residues. The CDR3 region is CSARRGPAYEQYF. The CDR3 DNA is TGCAGTGCTAGGAGGGGCCCTGCCTACGAGCAGTACTTC.

A remark on this clonotype: Mismatch with germline at one junction end may stem from a read error. This chain links TRBV4-1 with TRBJ2-1; tentatively, D is TRBD1 or TRBD2 (5 bases each). Germline CDR1 is MGHRA and CDR2 is YSYEKL. The CDR3 has 18 residues. The CDR3 loop is CASSQEVGVAGGYNEQYF. CDR3 bases: TGCGCCAGCAGCCAAGAAGTGGGTGTCGCTGGGGGTTACAATGAGCAATACTTC.

This clonotype was recorded at least ten times. The V gene is TRBV6-6, the J gene TRBJ2-3; 8 bases agree with TRBD2. Trimming took 4 bases from V and 2 from J; bases not matched to a gene: 11. The CDR3 totals 17 residues. Germline loops: CDR1 MNHNY, CDR2 SVGAGI (reference sequence). The CDR3 coding sequence is TGTGCCAGCAGTTCCCCTCTGTCGGGAGGGTACACAGATACGCAGTATTTT. It specifies CASSSPLSGGYTDTQYF.